In this sample, the clone carrying this T cell receptor (beta chain) turned up once. What it binds is not known. The time point here: baseline pretreatment blood. Treatment described: 15 Gy SBRT to primary tumor, nephrectomy 4 weeks later. This sample was included in a study of radiation and T cells in renal cell carcinoma. Overall study results and limits: Top tumor clonotypes rose in blood 2 weeks post-radiation, then contracted.

Between the trimmed V and J ends, which lost 0 bases and 2 bases, there was a span of 9 bases. The CDR3 is 14 amino acids. Germline V gene lookup returns CDR1 SGHRS and CDR2 YFSETQ. Clones were sequenced by immunoSEQ multiplex PCR, and TCRdb holds only the in-frame ones, with some missing. The profile shows 130,000 to 150,000 clones, about 88% of them singletons. This TCR was sampled from a woman aged 50 to 65 with renal cell carcinoma. The source material was blood, sampled from a patient whose treatment included radiotherapy and nephrectomy. The chain carries TRBV5-1 and TRBJ2-7; D may correspond to TRBD1 or TRBD2 (5 bases each). This CDR3 is CASSLGQGAYEQYF. The CDR3 nucleotides read TGCGCCAGCAGCTTGGGGCAGGGAGCCTACGAGCAGTACTTC.